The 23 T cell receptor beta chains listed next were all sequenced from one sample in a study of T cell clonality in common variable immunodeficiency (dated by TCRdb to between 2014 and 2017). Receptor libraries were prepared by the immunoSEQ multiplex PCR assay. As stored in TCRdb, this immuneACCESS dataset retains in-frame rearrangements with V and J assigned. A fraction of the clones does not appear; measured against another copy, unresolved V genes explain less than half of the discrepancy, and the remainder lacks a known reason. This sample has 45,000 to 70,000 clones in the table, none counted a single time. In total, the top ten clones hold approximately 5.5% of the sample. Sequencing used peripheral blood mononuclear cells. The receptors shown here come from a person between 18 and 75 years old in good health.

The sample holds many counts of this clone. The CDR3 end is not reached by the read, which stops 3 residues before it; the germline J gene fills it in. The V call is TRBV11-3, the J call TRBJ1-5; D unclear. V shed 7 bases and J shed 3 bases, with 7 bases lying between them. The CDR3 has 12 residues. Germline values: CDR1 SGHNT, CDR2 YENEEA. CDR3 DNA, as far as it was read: TGTGCCAGCACCCCCCTCAATCAGCCC. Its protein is CASTPLNQP. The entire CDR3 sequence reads CASTPLNQPQHF.

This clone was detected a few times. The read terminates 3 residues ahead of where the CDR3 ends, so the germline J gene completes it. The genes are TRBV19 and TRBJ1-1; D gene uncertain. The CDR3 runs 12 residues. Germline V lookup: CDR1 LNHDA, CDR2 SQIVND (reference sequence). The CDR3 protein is CASSTSGETAFF. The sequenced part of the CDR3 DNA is TGTGCCAGTAGCACTAGCGGGGAGACC.

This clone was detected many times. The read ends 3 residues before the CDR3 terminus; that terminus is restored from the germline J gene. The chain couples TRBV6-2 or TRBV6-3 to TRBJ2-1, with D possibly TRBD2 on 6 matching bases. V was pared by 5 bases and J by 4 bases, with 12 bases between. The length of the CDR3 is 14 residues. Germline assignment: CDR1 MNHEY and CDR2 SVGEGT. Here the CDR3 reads CASSGGEEYNEQFF. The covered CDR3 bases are TGTGCCAGCAGTGGCGGGGAAGAATACAATGAG.

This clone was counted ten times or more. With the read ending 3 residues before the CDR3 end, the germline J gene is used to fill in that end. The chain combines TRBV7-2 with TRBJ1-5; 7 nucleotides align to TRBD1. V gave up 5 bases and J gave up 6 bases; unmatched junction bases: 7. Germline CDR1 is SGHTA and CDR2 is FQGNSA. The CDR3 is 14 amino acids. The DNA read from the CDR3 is TGTGCCAGCAGCCGACAGGGTTTTGGTCAGCCC. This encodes CASSRQGFGQP. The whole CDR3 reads CASSRQGFGQPQHF. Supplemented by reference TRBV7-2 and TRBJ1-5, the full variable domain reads GAGVSQSPSNKVTEKGKDVELRCDPISGHTALYWYRQSLGQGLEFLIYFQGNSAPDKSGLPSDRFSAERTGGSVSTLTIQRTQQEDSAVYLCASSRQGFGQPQHFGDGTRLSIL.

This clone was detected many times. CDR3 in amino acids: CASSLDRETGELFF. The CDR3 bases that were read are TGCGCCAGCAGCTTGGACAGGGAAACCGGGGAG. This chain connects TRBV5-1 to TRBJ2-2, with D possibly being TRBD1 (6 bases). The observed sequence ends 3 residues before the CDR3 terminus, with the missing tail filled in from the germline J gene. This CDR3 spans 14 amino acids. The germline CDR1 and CDR2 sequences are SGHRS and YFSETQ. Trimming left V 0 bases short and J 5 bases short, with 8 bases between.

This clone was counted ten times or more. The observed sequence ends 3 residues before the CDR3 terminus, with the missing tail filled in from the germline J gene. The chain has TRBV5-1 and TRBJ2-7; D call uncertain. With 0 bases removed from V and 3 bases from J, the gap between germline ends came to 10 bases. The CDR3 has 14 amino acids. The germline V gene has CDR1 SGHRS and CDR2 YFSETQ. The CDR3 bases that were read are TGCGCCAGCAGCTTGGGTAGACTGAACTACGAG. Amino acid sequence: CASSLGRLNYE. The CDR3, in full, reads CASSLGRLNYEQYF.

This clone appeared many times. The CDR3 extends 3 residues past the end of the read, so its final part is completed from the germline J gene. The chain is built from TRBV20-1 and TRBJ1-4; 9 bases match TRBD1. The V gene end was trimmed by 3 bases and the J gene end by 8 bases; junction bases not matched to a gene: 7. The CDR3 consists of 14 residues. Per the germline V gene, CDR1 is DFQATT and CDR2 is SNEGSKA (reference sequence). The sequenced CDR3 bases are TGCAGTGCTAGCTTAGGGACAGGGTACGAAAAA. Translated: CSASLGTGYEK. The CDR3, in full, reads CSASLGTGYEKLFF.

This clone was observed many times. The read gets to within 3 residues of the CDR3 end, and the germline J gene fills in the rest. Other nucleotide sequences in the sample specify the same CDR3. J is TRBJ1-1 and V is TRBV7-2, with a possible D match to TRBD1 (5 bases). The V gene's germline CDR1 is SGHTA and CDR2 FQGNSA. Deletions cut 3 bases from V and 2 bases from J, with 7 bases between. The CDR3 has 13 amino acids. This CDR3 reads CASSLTANTEAFF. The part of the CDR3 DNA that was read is TGTGCCAGCAGCTTGACAGCAAACACTGAA.

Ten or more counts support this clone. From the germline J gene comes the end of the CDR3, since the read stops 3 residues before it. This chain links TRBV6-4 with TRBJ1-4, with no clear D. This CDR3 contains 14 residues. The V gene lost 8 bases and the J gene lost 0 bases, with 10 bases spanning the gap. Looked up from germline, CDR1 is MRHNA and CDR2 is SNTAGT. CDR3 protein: CASSCRTTNEKLFF. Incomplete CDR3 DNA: TGTGCCAGCTCGTGTAGAACAACTAATGAAAAA.

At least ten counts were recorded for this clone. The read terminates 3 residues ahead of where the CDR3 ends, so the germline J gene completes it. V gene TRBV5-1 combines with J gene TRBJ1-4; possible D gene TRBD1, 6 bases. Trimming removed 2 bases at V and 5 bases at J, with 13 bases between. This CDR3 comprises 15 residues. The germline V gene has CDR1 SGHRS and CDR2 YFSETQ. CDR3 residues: CASSLLDRKNEKLFF. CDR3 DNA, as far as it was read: TGCGCCAGCAGCTTACTAGACAGGAAAAATGAAAAA. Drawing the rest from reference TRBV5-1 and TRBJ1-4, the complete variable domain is KAGVTQTPRYLIKTRGQQVTLSCSPISGHRSVSWYQQTPGQGLQFLFEYFSETQRNKGNFPGRFSGRQFSNSRSEMNVSTLELGDSALYLCASSLLDRKNEKLFFGSGTQLSVL.

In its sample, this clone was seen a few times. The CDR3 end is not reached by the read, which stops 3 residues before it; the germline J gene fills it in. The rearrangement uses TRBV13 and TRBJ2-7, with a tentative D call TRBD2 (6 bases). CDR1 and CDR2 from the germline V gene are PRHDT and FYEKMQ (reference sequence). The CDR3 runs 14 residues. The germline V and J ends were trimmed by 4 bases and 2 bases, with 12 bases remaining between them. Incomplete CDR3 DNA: TGTGCCAGCAGCTGGCCGGGACTGCCCTACGAG. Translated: CASSWPGLPYE. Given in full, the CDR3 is CASSWPGLPYEQYF.

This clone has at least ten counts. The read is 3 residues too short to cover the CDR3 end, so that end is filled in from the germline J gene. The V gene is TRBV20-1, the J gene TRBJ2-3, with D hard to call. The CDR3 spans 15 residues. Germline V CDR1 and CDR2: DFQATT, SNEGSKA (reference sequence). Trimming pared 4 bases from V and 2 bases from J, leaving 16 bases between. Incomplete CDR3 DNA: TGCAGTGCTACCACTGACCCCAGGTACACAGATACG. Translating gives CSATTDPRYTDT. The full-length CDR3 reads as CSATTDPRYTDTQYF.

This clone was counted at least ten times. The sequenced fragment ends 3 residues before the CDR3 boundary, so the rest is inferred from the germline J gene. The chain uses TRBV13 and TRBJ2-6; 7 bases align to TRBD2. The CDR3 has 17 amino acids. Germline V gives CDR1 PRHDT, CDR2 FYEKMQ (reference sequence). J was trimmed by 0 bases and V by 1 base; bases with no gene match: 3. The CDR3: CASSLAAGSSGANVLTF. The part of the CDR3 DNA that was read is TGTGCCAGCAGCTTAGCAGCGGGGAGCTCTGGGGCCAACGTC.

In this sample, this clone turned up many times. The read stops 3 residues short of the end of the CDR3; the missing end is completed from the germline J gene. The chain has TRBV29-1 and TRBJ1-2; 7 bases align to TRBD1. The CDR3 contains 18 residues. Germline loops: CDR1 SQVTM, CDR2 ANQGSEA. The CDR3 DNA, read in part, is TGCAGCGTCGCCATCCGGGCGTTTTATCGGGACAGAGATCTGGGC. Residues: CSVAIRAFYRDRDLG. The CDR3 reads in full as CSVAIRAFYRDRDLGYTF.

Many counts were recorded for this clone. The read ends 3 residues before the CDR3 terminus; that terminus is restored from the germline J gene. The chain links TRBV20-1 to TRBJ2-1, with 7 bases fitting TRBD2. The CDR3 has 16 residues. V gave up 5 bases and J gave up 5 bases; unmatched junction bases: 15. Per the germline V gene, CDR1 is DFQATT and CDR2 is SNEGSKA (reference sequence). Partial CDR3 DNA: TGCAGTGCTGGGACCCCCAGCGGGAAGTTCAACAATGAG. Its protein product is CSAGTPSGKFNNE. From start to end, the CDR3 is CSAGTPSGKFNNEQFF.

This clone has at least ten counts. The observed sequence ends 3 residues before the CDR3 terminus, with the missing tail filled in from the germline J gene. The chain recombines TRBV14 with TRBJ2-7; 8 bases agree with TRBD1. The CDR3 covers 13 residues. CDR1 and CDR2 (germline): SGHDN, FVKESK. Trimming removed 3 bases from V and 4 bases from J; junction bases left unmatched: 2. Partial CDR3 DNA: TGTGCCAGCAGCCATTACAGGGGGTACGAG. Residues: CASSHYRGYE. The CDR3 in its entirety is CASSHYRGYEQYF.

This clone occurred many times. CDR3 in amino acids: CASSLTFDKTNYGYTF. The part of the CDR3 DNA that was read is TGCGCCAGCAGCTTGACATTCGACAAGACAAACTATGGC. The chain couples TRBV5-1 to TRBJ1-2; D is ambiguous. The read falls 3 residues short of the CDR3 end, and the missing part is taken from the germline J gene. The CDR3 runs 16 residues. Germline CDR1 SGHRS, CDR2 YFSETQ. V lost 1 base, J lost 2 bases, and 15 bases lay in between.

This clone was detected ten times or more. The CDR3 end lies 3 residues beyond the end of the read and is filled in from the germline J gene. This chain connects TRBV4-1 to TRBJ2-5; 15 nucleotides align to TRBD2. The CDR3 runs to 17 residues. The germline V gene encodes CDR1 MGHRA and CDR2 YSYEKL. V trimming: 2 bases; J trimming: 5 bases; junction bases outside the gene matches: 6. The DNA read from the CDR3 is TGCGCCAGCAGCCAACCCGGACTAGCGGGAGGGGGGGAGACC. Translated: CASSQPGLAGGGET. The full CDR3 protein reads CASSQPGLAGGGETQYF.

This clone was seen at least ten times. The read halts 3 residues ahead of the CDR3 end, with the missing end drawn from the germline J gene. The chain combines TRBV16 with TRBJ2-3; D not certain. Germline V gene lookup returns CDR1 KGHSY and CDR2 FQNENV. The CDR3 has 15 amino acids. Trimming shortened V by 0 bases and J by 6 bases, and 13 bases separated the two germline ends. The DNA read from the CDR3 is TGTGCCAGCAGCCAATCCGGTGGGCCAGCCGATACG. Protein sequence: CASSQSGGPADT. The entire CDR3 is CASSQSGGPADTQYF.

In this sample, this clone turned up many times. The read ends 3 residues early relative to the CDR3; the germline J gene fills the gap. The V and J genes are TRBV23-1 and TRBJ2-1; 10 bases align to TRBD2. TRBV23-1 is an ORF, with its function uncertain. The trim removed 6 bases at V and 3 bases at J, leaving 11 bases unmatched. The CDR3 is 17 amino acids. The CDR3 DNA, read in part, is TGCGCCAGCAGCCCACCCCGGACTAGCGGTATCTACAATGAG. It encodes CASSPPRTSGIYNE. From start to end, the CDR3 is CASSPPRTSGIYNEQFF.

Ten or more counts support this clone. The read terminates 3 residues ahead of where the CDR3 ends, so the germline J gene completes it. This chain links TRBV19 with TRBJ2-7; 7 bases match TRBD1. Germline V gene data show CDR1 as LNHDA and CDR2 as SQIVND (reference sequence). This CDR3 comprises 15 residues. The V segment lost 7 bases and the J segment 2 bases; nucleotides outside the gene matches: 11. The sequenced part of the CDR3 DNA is TGTGCCAGTACCCGGACAGGTTTCGGAACCTACGAG. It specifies CASTRTGFGTYE. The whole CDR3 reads CASTRTGFGTYEQYF.

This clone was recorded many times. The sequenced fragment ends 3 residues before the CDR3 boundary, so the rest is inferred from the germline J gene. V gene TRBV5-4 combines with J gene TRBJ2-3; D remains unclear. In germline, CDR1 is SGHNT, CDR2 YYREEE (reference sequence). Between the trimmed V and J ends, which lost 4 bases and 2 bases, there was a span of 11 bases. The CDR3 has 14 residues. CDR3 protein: CASSLPPLTDTQYF. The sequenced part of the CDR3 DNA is TGTGCCAGCAGCCTACCCCCGCTCACAGATACG.

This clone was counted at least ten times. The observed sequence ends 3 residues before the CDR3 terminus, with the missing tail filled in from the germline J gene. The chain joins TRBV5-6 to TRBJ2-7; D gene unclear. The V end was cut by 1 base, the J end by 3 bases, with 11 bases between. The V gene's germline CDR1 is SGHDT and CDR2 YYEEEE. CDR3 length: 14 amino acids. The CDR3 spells CASSLHSRIYEQYF. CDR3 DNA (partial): TGTGCCAGCAGCTTGCATAGCAGAATCTACGAG.